The following is a T cell receptor (beta chain) sequence with its context. The sample originates from a study of T cell responses to AZD1222 COVID-19 vaccine. Here immunoSEQ multiplex PCR was the method, and the copy in TCRdb shows in-frame clones only, minus some. The table has roughly 150,000 clones, over 65% seen once; the top ten hold over 3.5%. With V trimmed by 6 bases and J by 4 bases, 3 bases remained unmatched. The CDR3 is 13 amino acids. The germline CDR1 and CDR2 sequences are LNHNV and YYDKDF (reference sequence). The clonotype was recovered from an adult in good health. The sample consisted of peripheral blood, taken on day 0 of AZD1222 vaccination. The V call is TRBV15, the J call TRBJ2-5; 9 bases fit TRBD1. The CDR3 DNA sequence: TGTGCCACCAGACGGACAGGGGCAGAGACCCAGTACTTC. Its translation is CATRRTGAETQYF.